The source of this T cell receptor (beta chain) is a study of blood T cells in healthy people across ages. This clonotype was observed a handful of times. Germline-derived CDR1 and CDR2 are MDHEN and SYDVKM. The CDR3 runs 16 residues. Trimming took off 6 bases at V and 1 base at J, with 18 bases between the two ends. Alongside a J-beta primer mix, a sample-barcoded 5' primer served in a second PCR lasting about 7 to 12 cycles. TCRdb re-analysed the 5' RACE reads in MiXCR, keeping a single row per CDR3 protein. The sample records over 1,500,000 distinct CDR3 sequences, 49% being singletons. V usage is TRBV28 and J usage is TRBJ2-5; no firm D call. The sequence came from a woman aged 35 to 49 in good health. Input material: blood. This CDR3 reads CASRGLDQPFQETQYF. CDR3 in DNA: TGTGCCAGCAGAGGTTTAGACCAACCCTTCCAAGAGACCCAGTACTTC.